A single sample gave rise to the 28 T cell receptor beta chains below, sequenced in a study of shared clonotypes between healthy human individuals. Clones were sequenced by immunoSEQ multiplex PCR, and TCRdb holds only the in-frame ones, with some missing. The sample comprises 550,000 to 750,000 clones, approximately 90% of which are singletons, and more than 20% rests with the top ten. Only CD45RO-negative cells positively selected for CCR7 counted as naive CD8 cells, so terminally differentiated effector memory CD45RA+ cells were excluded. Sequencing was done on a sample of naive CD8+ T cells sorted from blood. The receptors here all came from a man aged 30 to 39 in good health.

The chain uses TRBV5-1 and TRBJ2-1; 8 bases are shared with TRBD1. Looked up from germline, CDR1 is SGHRS and CDR2 is YFSETQ. J lost 5 bases, V lost 4 bases, and 11 bases had no gene match. This CDR3 spans 16 amino acids. CDR3 DNA: TGCGCCAGCAGCGAATATCCGGGACAGGTGAACAATGAGCAGTTCTTC. Translation: CASSEYPGQVNNEQFF. The whole variable domain, filled in from reference TRBV5-1 and TRBJ2-1, reads KAGVTQTPRYLIKTRGQQVTLSCSPISGHRSVSWYQQTPGQGLQFLFEYFSETQRNKGNFPGRFSGRQFSNSRSEMNVSTLELGDSALYLCASSEYPGQVNNEQFFGPGTRLTVL.

The V gene is TRBV7-9, the J gene TRBJ1-1, with 9 bases identical to TRBD1. The ends lost 9 bases at V and 1 base at J; junction bases unmatched: 9. The germline CDR1 and CDR2 sequences are SEHNR and FQNEAQ (reference sequence). The CDR3 runs to 15 residues. The CDR3 is CASTGTGTENTEAFF. The CDR3 DNA reads as TGTGCCAGTACCGGGACAGGGACAGAGAACACTGAAGCTTTCTTT.

This chain links TRBV29-1 with TRBJ2-1; 8 positions match TRBD2. The CDR3 sequence is 16 residues long. Germline V gene data show CDR1 as SQVTM and CDR2 as ANQGSEA. Trimming at V came to 0 bases and at J to 9 bases, leaving 13 bases not matched to a gene. The CDR3 reads CSVEDRSGKGIGEQFF. In nucleotides, the CDR3 is TGCAGCGTTGAAGATCGTAGCGGGAAAGGAATCGGTGAGCAGTTCTTC.

The rearrangement links TRBV27 to TRBJ2-1; no firm D call. The CDR3 contains 13 residues. Trimming shortened V by 2 bases and J by 8 bases, and 10 bases separated the two germline ends. Germline V gene lookup returns CDR1 MNHEY and CDR2 SMNVEV (reference sequence). The CDR3 DNA reads TGTGCCAGCAGTTTAACACCAGGCCATGAGCAGTTCTTC. Its protein product is CASSLTPGHEQFF.

V gene TRBV2 combines with J gene TRBJ2-3, with 8 bases matching TRBD2. CDR1 is SNHLY and CDR2 is FYNNEI in the germline V gene. This CDR3 region has 16 residues. V lost 6 bases, J lost 3 bases, and 11 bases stayed unmatched. Written as DNA, the CDR3 is TGTGCCAGCAGCGTCGCTAGGACTAGCTCTACAGATACGCAGTATTTT. This encodes CASSVARTSSTDTQYF.

This chain links TRBV7-9 with TRBJ1-2; no clear D. Trimming shortened V by 4 bases and J by 8 bases, and 20 bases separated the two germline ends. This CDR3 is 15 amino acids long. Per germline, CDR1 SEHNR and CDR2 FQNEAQ (reference sequence). The CDR3 nucleotides read TGTGCCAGCAGCTCGCACGCGGGCCAGTTTGAGGGCTACACCTTC. Translated: CASSSHAGQFEGYTF.

The gene calls are TRBV4-1 and TRBJ1-2; no definite D call. CDR3 size: 15 residues. Germline loops: CDR1 MGHRA, CDR2 YSYEKL. Trimming took 0 bases from V and 9 from J, leaving 17 bases between them. The CDR3: CASSQDLGGPRSYTF. In nucleotides, the CDR3 is TGCGCCAGCAGCCAAGATCTGGGAGGGCCAAGAAGCTACACCTTC.

J is TRBJ1-1 and V is TRBV21-1; TRBD1 is the table's D call and was not checked against the DNA. TRBV21-1 is termed a pseudogene. The CDR3 is 16 amino acids. CDR3 sequence: CASSTTCRVKNTEAFF. CDR3 in DNA: TGTGCCAGCAGTACAACATGCCGTGTCAAGAACACTGAAGCTTTCTTT.

The rearrangement joins TRBV7-2 to TRBJ2-1; D possibly corresponds to TRBD1 (5 bases). Germline CDR1 SGHTA, CDR2 FQGNSA. CDR3 length equals 13 residues. Trimming shortened V by 5 bases and J by 8 bases, and 13 bases separated the two germline ends. The chain's CDR3 is CASSPLLRDEQFF. DNA for the CDR3: TGTGCCAGCAGCCCCCTCCTCAGGGATGAGCAGTTCTTC.

This clone was counted a single time. The chain joins TRBV7-7 to TRBJ2-5; 7 bases are a match to TRBD2. V lost 5 bases, J lost 2 bases, and 8 bases stayed unmatched. The CDR3 consists of 15 residues. CDR1 and CDR2 from the germline V gene are SSHAT and FNYEAQ (reference sequence). CDR3 nucleotide sequence: TGTGCCAGCAGCCCGCCCGCTAGCGGACAAGAGACCCAGTACTTC. It codes for CASSPPASGQETQYF.

The chain joins TRBV7-3 to TRBJ2-1; TRBD2 matches at 10 bases. This CDR3 has 15 residues. Per germline, CDR1 SGHTA and CDR2 FQGTGA. V was clipped by 7 bases and J by 7 bases; unmatched bases: 10. CDR3 in DNA: TGTGCCAGCATCGCTACTAGCGGGACATGGAATGAGCAGTTCTTC. Residues: CASIATSGTWNEQFF. Supplemented by reference TRBV7-3 and TRBJ2-1, the full variable domain reads GAGVSQTPSNKVTEKGKYVELRCDPISGHTALYWYRQSLGQGPEFLIYFQGTGAADDSGLPNDRFFAVRPEGSVSTLKIQRTERGDSAVYLCASIATSGTWNEQFFGPGTRLTVL.

The chain employs TRBV18 and TRBJ1-1; D not certain. The CDR3 totals 12 residues. Trimming left V 0 bases short and J 7 bases short, with 6 bases between. Germline CDR1 KGHSH, CDR2 LQKENI. The DNA of the CDR3 is TGTGCCAGCTCACCACCGGGTGTTGAAGCTTTCTTT. Translating gives CASSPPGVEAFF. Combining the CDR3 with reference TRBV18 and TRBJ1-1 gives the whole variable domain NAGVMQNPRHLVRRRGQEARLRCSPMKGHSHVYWYRQLPEEGLKFMVYLQKENIIDESGMPKERFSAEFPKEGPSILRIQQVVRGDSAAYFCASSPPGVEAFFGQGTRLTVV.

V is TRBV4-3 and J is TRBJ2-7, with D possibly matching TRBD2 (5 bases). CDR1 is LGHNA and CDR2 is YSLEER in the germline V gene. With 4 bases removed from V and 2 bases from J, the gap between germline ends came to 15 bases. The CDR3 is made up of 15 amino acids. CDR3 amino acids: CASSPNRGGAYEQYF. Here the CDR3 DNA reads TGCGCCAGCAGCCCGAACCGGGGTGGGGCCTACGAGCAGTACTTC.

The rearrangement joins TRBV5-8 to TRBJ2-7, with D unresolved. The CDR3 sequence is 11 residues long. Germline V gives CDR1 SGHTS, CDR2 YDEGEE. Trimming removed 6 bases from V and 4 bases from J, with 8 bases in between. Here the CDR3 DNA reads TGTGCCAGCACCCCCGGGTACGAGCAGTACTTC. This encodes CASTPGYEQYF.

The chain joins TRBV5-1 to TRBJ1-3; 9 bases match TRBD1. The germline CDR1 and CDR2 sequences are SGHRS and YFSETQ. Trimming cost V 1 base and J 0 bases; bases outside gene matches: 8. CDR3 length: 18 residues. In DNA form, the CDR3 reads TGCGCCAGCAGCTTGTTGGACAGGGGTATTTTCTCTGGAAACACCATATATTTT. Encoded protein: CASSLLDRGIFSGNTIYF. Supplemented by reference TRBV5-1 and TRBJ1-3, the full variable domain reads KAGVTQTPRYLIKTRGQQVTLSCSPISGHRSVSWYQQTPGQGLQFLFEYFSETQRNKGNFPGRFSGRQFSNSRSEMNVSTLELGDSALYLCASSLLDRGIFSGNTIYFGEGSWLTVV.

The rearrangement links TRBV29-1 to TRBJ2-7; 11 bases are a match to TRBD2. The germline V gene has CDR1 SQVTM and CDR2 ANQGSEA. Trimming removed 3 bases from V and 3 bases from J; junction bases left unmatched: 1. The CDR3 sequence is 13 residues long. The CDR3 nucleotides are TGCAGCGTTGAGACTAGCGGGATCTACGAGCAGTACTTC. Its translation is CSVETSGIYEQYF.

This chain links TRBV27 with TRBJ2-1; D may be TRBD2 (6 bases). Deletions cut 3 bases from V and 8 bases from J, with 14 bases between. Germline V gene data show CDR1 as MNHEY and CDR2 as SMNVEV (reference sequence). The CDR3 runs 14 residues. The CDR3 here is CASSLGGGLDEQFF. CDR3 in DNA: TGTGCCAGCAGTTTGGGGGGAGGCTTAGATGAGCAGTTCTTC.

The chain links TRBV16 to TRBJ2-2; 10 bases align to TRBD2. Trimming took 2 bases from V and 5 from J; bases not matched to a gene: 2. Germline CDR1 KGHSY, CDR2 FQNENV. The CDR3 loop spans 15 amino acids. The CDR3 coding sequence is TGTGCCAGCAGCCAACCACTAGCGGGAACCGGGGAGCTGTTTTTT. Amino acids: CASSQPLAGTGELFF.

The rearrangement uses TRBV4-3 and TRBJ2-7; a possible D gene is TRBD2 (5 bases). Trimming shortened V by 0 bases and J by 0 bases, and 15 bases separated the two germline ends. CDR1 and CDR2 (germline): LGHNA, YSLEER. The CDR3 spans 17 residues. DNA of the CDR3: TGCGCCAGCAGCCAAGATAACGAGGGAATTAGCTCCTACGAGCAGTACTTC. Protein: CASSQDNEGISSYEQYF.

The V gene is TRBV19, the J gene TRBJ2-3; 9 bases are shared with TRBD1. This CDR3 comprises 15 residues. CDR1 and CDR2 from the germline V gene are LNHDA and SQIVND (reference sequence). The trim removed 8 bases at V and 4 bases at J, leaving 10 bases unmatched. The CDR3 coding sequence is TGTGCCAGTTCGCTGGGGACAGGGTGGTCAGATACGCAGTATTTT. This codes for CASSLGTGWSDTQYF.

This chain links TRBV7-9 with TRBJ2-1; 8 bases agree with TRBD1. With V trimmed by 2 bases and J by 4 bases, 16 bases remained unmatched. This CDR3 has 19 amino acids. The germline V gene has CDR1 SEHNR and CDR2 FQNEAQ (reference sequence). CDR3 DNA sequence: TGTGCCAGCAGCTTACCCCCCAGGGGGCCAAAGCCGATTTACAATGAGCAGTTCTTC. Translated, it gives CASSLPPRGPKPIYNEQFF.

On this clone: The identical CDR3 is also encoded by other nucleotide sequences in the sample. V is TRBV19 and J is TRBJ2-1; D gene ambiguous. Trimming stripped 9 bases from V and 0 bases from J, with 6 bases between. The CDR3 loop spans 12 amino acids. Germline loops: CDR1 LNHDA, CDR2 SQIVND (reference sequence). The CDR3, as DNA: TGTGCCAGCTCTGGCTCCTACAATGAGCAGTTCTTC. Translated, it gives CASSGSYNEQFF.

In its sample, this clone was seen a few times. CDR3 nucleotide sequence: TGTGCCAGCAGTGGTGGCGTAACCTACGAGCAGTACTTC. Its translation: CASSGGVTYEQYF. The chain uses TRBV2 and TRBJ2-7; D is ambiguous. CDR3 length: 13 residues. CDR1 SNHLY and CDR2 FYNNEI come from the germline V gene. The V end lost 4 bases, the J end lost 2 bases, and 9 bases lay between the germline ends.

V usage is TRBV7-2 and J usage is TRBJ2-2; 7 bases map to TRBD2. The V gene's germline CDR1 is SGHTA and CDR2 FQGNSA. The CDR3 consists of 16 residues. The J segment lost 5 bases and the V segment lost 10 bases, leaving 16 bases of the junction unmatched. In nucleotides, the CDR3 is TGTGCCATCGCGGCGGGAGTGATTCTTGAGACCGGGGAGCTGTTTTTT. Its translation is CAIAAGVILETGELFF.

This chain uses TRBV7-9 with TRBJ1-4, with 10 bases lining up with TRBD1. Germline CDR1 and CDR2: SEHNR and FQNEAQ (reference sequence). The CDR3 consists of 14 residues. V lost 5 bases and J lost 8; bases outside the gene matches: 5. DNA for the CDR3: TGTGCCAGCAGCAGACAGGGGGCTGGGGAAAAACTGTTTTTT. Amino acid sequence: CASSRQGAGEKLFF.

This chain joins TRBV21-1 and TRBJ2-5; the tabulated D call, TRBD1, remains unverified against the DNA. TRBV21-1 is flagged as a pseudogene. The CDR3 extends over 16 amino acids. The CDR3 region is CASSKDTGQGNETQYF. CDR3 sequence (DNA): TGTGCCAGCAGCAAAGATACGGGACAGGGAAATGAGACCCAGTACTTC.

The V and J genes are TRBV29-1 and TRBJ2-4; 7 positions match TRBD1. J gave up 4 bases and V 5 bases, and 5 bases lay outside the gene matches. This CDR3 spans 13 amino acids. Germline CDR1 is SQVTM and CDR2 is ANQGSEA. CDR3: CSVHDRDKNIQYF. CDR3 DNA sequence: TGCAGCGTTCATGACAGGGATAAAAACATTCAGTACTTC.

The genes are TRBV6-1 and TRBJ2-7; D is undetermined. The CDR3 spans 13 residues. Germline V gene data show CDR1 as MNHNS and CDR2 as SASEGT. The V end was cut by 3 bases, the J end by 0 bases, with 6 bases between. The CDR3 sequence is CASSDGNSYEQYF. The DNA of the CDR3 is TGTGCCAGCAGTGATGGCAACTCCTACGAGCAGTACTTC.